This TCR beta chain comes out of a study of blood T cell repertoires in COVID-19. Study as a whole: Samples of COVID-19 (acute and convalescent) were obtained from the United States, Italy and Spain. T cells, B-cell-depleted T cells, or PBMCs provided the cDNA or gDNA that served as material.

Original methodology: Scientists estimated how many nucleated cells there were by amplifying reference gene primers. The protocol was immunoSEQ multiplex PCR, while the TCRdb copy is restricted to in-frame clones and leaves out a portion. V, J and clone size are those of that table, while D and trimming were read from the DNA. The sample includes about 89,000 clones, 60% to 85% of them seen just once. This clone was found a few times. Sequencing was performed on peripheral blood. This TCR was sampled from a human donor in a cohort sampled during active COVID-19.

CDR3 nucleotides: TGTGCCAGCAGTTTATCCACGGGACTAGCGGGATCCTACGAGCAGTACTTC. It translates to CASSLSTGLAGSYEQYF. The chain couples TRBV28 to TRBJ2-7; the match to TRBD2 covers 13 bases. The CDR3 is 17 residues long. Looked up from germline, CDR1 is MDHEN and CDR2 is SYDVKM. V was clipped by 1 base and J by 1 base; unmatched bases: 4.